The 22 T cell receptor beta chains in this list originate from one sample, sequenced in a study of human T cells and chemical hapten exposure. Regarding time point: patch test 2, 6 weeks after DPC sensitization. The treatment denotes: therapeutic diphenylcyclopropenone sensitization with weekly scalp DPC. TCRdb re-analysed the RACE reads in MiXCR, keeping a single row per CDR3 protein. The repertoire includes about 140,000 distinct CDR3 sequences, around 11% of them detected once, and 1.3% to 1.5% sits in the top ten. Material: whole blood, obtained in connection with sensitization to the hapten diphenylcyclopropenone (DPC). The receptors were sampled from a woman in her fifties or sixties with alopecia areata. Some clones in this sample may be carry-over from other donors' samples.

This clonotype occurred a few times. The rearrangement uses TRBV29-1 and TRBJ2-5, with D possibly matching TRBD1 (5 bases). The CDR3 is made up of 12 amino acids. Trimming shortened V by 3 bases and J by 7 bases, and 12 bases separated the two germline ends. From germline, CDR1 is SQVTM and CDR2 ANQGSEA. The CDR3 protein is CSVDSGLGTQYF. The CDR3 region has the DNA TGCAGCGTTGATTCAGGGCTAGGGACCCAGTACTTC.

The CDR3 reads CASSLGQSNSPLHF. The CDR3 DNA sequence: TGCGCCAGCAGCCTGGGACAGTCCAATTCACCCCTCCACTTT. This chain links TRBV5-1 with TRBJ1-6; 7 positions match TRBD1. The junction had 5 bases not matched to a gene; V was cut back by 4 bases and J by 7 bases. The CDR3 is 14 amino acids. The germline gives CDR1 SGHRS, CDR2 YFSETQ.

The chain has TRBV7-9 and TRBJ2-3, with D unclear. The CDR3 loop spans 13 amino acids. Trimming pared 4 bases from V and 5 bases from J, leaving 10 bases between. Looked up from germline, CDR1 is SEHNR and CDR2 is FQNEAQ (reference sequence). The CDR3 sequence: CASSSRARDTQYF. As DNA, the CDR3 is TGTGCCAGCAGCTCCAGAGCGAGAGATACGCAGTATTTT.

The J gene is TRBJ2-2, the V gene TRBV7-2; D could derive from TRBD1 or TRBD2 (5 bases each). The CDR3 length is 15 residues. V was cut by 3 bases and J by 4 bases, with 12 bases left in between. Looked up from germline, CDR1 is SGHTA and CDR2 is FQGNSA. CDR3 in DNA: TGTGCCAGCAGCTTCTTAAGTGGGGGCACCGGGGAGCTGTTTTTT. Its translation is CASSFLSGGTGELFF.

This clonotype turned up a few times. CDR3 bases: TGTGCCAGTCAGTTACTCGGCACAGGGGGCAGAGAAGAGACCCAGTACTTC. It encodes CASQLLGTGGREETQYF. The chain recombines TRBV6-5 with TRBJ2-5, with TRBD1 identical over 9 bases. This CDR3 is 17 amino acids long. CDR1 is MNHEY and CDR2 is SVGAGI in the germline V gene. V lost 9 bases, J lost 3 bases, and 17 bases stayed unmatched.

This rearrangement joins TRBV4-2 to TRBJ2-1, with D perhaps TRBD2 (6 bases). The CDR3 covers 15 residues. Between the trimmed V and J ends, which lost 1 base and 5 bases, there was a span of 12 bases. The germline CDR1 and CDR2 sequences are LGHNA and YNFKEQ. The chain's CDR3 is CASSQAGRSDNEQFF. In DNA, the CDR3 is TGTGCCAGCAGCCAAGCCGGGAGATCGGACAATGAGCAGTTCTTC.

This clonotype appeared a few times. The chain combines TRBV29-1 with TRBJ1-2; 9 nucleotides match TRBD1. Germline values: CDR1 SQVTM, CDR2 ANQGSEA. V dropped 3 bases and J dropped 3; count of bases not matched to a gene: 2. This CDR3 has 13 residues. This CDR3 reads CSVDDRGYYGYTF. The CDR3 DNA is TGCAGCGTTGACGACAGGGGGTACTATGGCTACACCTTC.

Ten or more counts support this clonotype. The chain couples TRBV29-1 to TRBJ1-1; 7 bases are a match to TRBD1. The CDR3 runs to 14 residues. After removal of 2 bases from V and 4 bases from J, the junction contained 7 bases not matched to a gene. Germline CDR1 is SQVTM and CDR2 is ANQGSEA. For the CDR3, the DNA is TGCAGCGTTGAAAGGCGACAGGGTTCCACTGAAGCTTTCTTT. Its translation is CSVERRQGSTEAFF.

This clonotype was seen ten or more times. The CDR3, as DNA: TGTGCCAGCAGTGAGCCGGCCTATAATTCACCCCTCCACTTT. Its translation: CASSEPAYNSPLHF. This chain uses TRBV6-1 with TRBJ1-6; D unresolved. CDR3 length equals 14 residues. Trimming removed 3 bases at V and 2 bases at J, with 5 bases between. Germline CDR1 is MNHNS and CDR2 is SASEGT.

This chain joins TRBV11-1 and TRBJ1-1; 7 bases agree with TRBD1. Germline V gives CDR1 SGHAT, CDR2 FQDESV (reference sequence). The CDR3 covers 13 residues. V was pared by 6 bases and J by 4 bases, with 5 bases of the junction left unmatched. CDR3 amino acids: CASRIQGFTEAFF. The CDR3 DNA is TGTGCCAGCAGGATACAGGGGTTCACTGAAGCTTTCTTT.

The V and J genes are TRBV28 and TRBJ2-5, with no clear D. V lost 1 base, J lost 5 bases, and 11 bases lay in between. This CDR3 is built from 14 residues. Germline V gene data show CDR1 as MDHEN and CDR2 as SYDVKM. The CDR3 region has the DNA TGTGCCAGCAGTTTATTCGGGCGCCGGGAGACCCAGTACTTC. As protein: CASSLFGRRETQYF.

This clonotype appeared a few times. The chain links TRBV5-1 to TRBJ2-7, with no clear D. Germline CDR1 reads SGHRS; CDR2 reads YFSETQ. The CDR3 spans 19 residues. Trimming removed 4 bases from V and 0 bases from J, with 26 bases in between. The CDR3 reads CASSPLRSDSTSSSYEQYF. The CDR3 region has the DNA TGCGCCAGCAGCCCCCTAAGGTCCGACTCCACTTCTAGCTCCTACGAGCAGTACTTC.

This clonotype was observed a handful of times. The rearrangement links TRBV7-2 to TRBJ2-3; D is uncertain. CDR3 size: 14 residues. CDR1 and CDR2 (germline): SGHTA, FQGNSA. Trimming cost V 4 bases and J 6 bases, with 14 bases left between them. In nucleotides, the CDR3 is TGTGCCAGCAGCTCAAGATCTGTGGGGGATACGCAGTATTTT. Its translation is CASSSRSVGDTQYF.

This clonotype came up a few times. The J gene is TRBJ1-2, the V gene TRBV29-1, with D tentatively TRBD1 (6 bases). CDR3 length: 12 residues. V was cut by 1 base and J by 3 bases, with 6 bases left in between. The germline V gene has CDR1 SQVTM and CDR2 ANQGSEA. Written as DNA, the CDR3 is TGCAGCGTTGAAGGGACAGACTATGGCTACACCTTC. Protein sequence: CSVEGTDYGYTF.

The rearrangement uses TRBV4-1 and TRBJ1-2; possible D gene TRBD1, 5 bases. The CDR3 contains 14 residues. V lost 0 bases and J 4 bases, leaving 9 bases between the germline ends. CDR1 is MGHRA, CDR2 YSYEKL, per germline. CDR3 nucleotide sequence: TGCGCCAGCAGCCAAGAGGAGGGGATCTATGGCTACACCTTC. Translating it yields CASSQEEGIYGYTF.

The table lists this clonotype with a few counts. This chain joins TRBV14 and TRBJ1-1, with 7 bases matching TRBD1. The V gene's germline CDR1 is SGHDN and CDR2 FVKESK. V lost 5 bases and J lost 1; bases outside the gene matches: 7. The CDR3 length is 15 residues. DNA for the CDR3: TGTGCCAGCAGCGGACGGACAGGACAGAACACTGAAGCTTTCTTT. This codes for CASSGRTGQNTEAFF.

This clonotype was found a few times. V is TRBV18 and J is TRBJ1-2, with D perhaps TRBD1 (6 bases). Between the trimmed V and J ends, which lost 6 bases and 6 bases, there was a span of 11 bases. The CDR3 runs 12 residues. Germline-derived CDR1 and CDR2 are KGHSH and LQKENI. CDR3 nucleotide sequence: TGTGCCAGCTCGCCTTACAGGGATGGCTACACCTTC. Its translation: CASSPYRDGYTF.

The rearrangement uses TRBV7-2 and TRBJ2-3; 9 bases are a match to TRBD2. Looked up from germline, CDR1 is SGHTA and CDR2 is FQGNSA. There are 17 residues in the CDR3. V dropped 1 base and J dropped 0; count of bases not matched to a gene: 5. DNA of the CDR3: TGTGCCAGCAGCTTAGGGGCTAGCGGGATGAGCACAGATACGCAGTATTTT. Amino acids: CASSLGASGMSTDTQYF.

This clonotype was recorded many times. V gene TRBV28 combines with J gene TRBJ1-1; D gene uncertain. V was shortened by 4 bases and J by 0 bases, with 18 bases between the two germline ends. Germline loops: CDR1 MDHEN, CDR2 SYDVKM. This CDR3 is 17 amino acids long. The CDR3 loop reads CASSSMSGRALNTEAFF. CDR3 DNA sequence: TGTGCCAGCAGTTCCATGTCCGGTCGGGCTTTGAACACTGAAGCTTTCTTT.

This clonotype was observed a few times. The genes are TRBV29-1 and TRBJ1-3, with no clear D. This CDR3 contains 14 residues. V was cut by 2 bases and J by 0 bases, with 8 bases left in between. Germline V gene data show CDR1 as SQVTM and CDR2 as ANQGSEA. CDR3 sequence reads: CSVEFRSSGNTIYF. CDR3 nucleotide sequence: TGCAGCGTTGAATTTCGGAGCTCTGGAAACACCATATATTTT.

This clonotype was counted a few times. This sequence joins TRBV4-3 and TRBJ1-4, with D unresolved. V dropped 0 bases and J dropped 7 bases, with 12 bases sitting between them. This CDR3 comprises 15 residues. From germline, CDR1 is LGHNA and CDR2 YSLEER. Written as DNA, the CDR3 is TGCGCCAGCAGCCAAGAGCCGGGATTCGGTGAAAAACTGTTTTTT. This codes for CASSQEPGFGEKLFF.

This clonotype was counted a few times. The V and J genes are TRBV27 and TRBJ2-3; D uncertain. CDR1 and CDR2 from the germline V gene are MNHEY and SMNVEV (reference sequence). The V gene lost 2 bases and the J gene lost 0 bases, with 9 bases spanning the gap. The CDR3 is made up of 15 amino acids. CDR3 sequence (DNA): TGTGCCAGCAGTTTACGCGATCCTAGCACAGATACGCAGTATTTT. Residues: CASSLRDPSTDTQYF.